In this sample, the clone carrying this TCR beta chain turned up a few times. V was cut by 0 bases and J by 3 bases, with 14 bases left in between. The CDR3 is 17 amino acids. Germline V gene sequence: CDR1 LGHNA, CDR2 YNFKEQ. Primers used in a second PCR of about 7 to 12 cycles were a sample-barcoded 5' primer and a J-beta primer mix. One entry per CDR3 protein results from TCRdb running MiXCR on the 5' RACE reads. The top ten clones hold about 12% of a sample with about a million distinct CDR3 sequences, roughly two fifths of them seen once. This entry belongs to a study of blood T cells in healthy people across ages. PBMCs numbering at least 6.5 million were isolated per sample.

Sequenced input: blood. V gene TRBV4-2 combines with J gene TRBJ1-4, with D unresolved. This receptor was identified in a man between 18 and 29 years old in good health. This chain's CDR3 is CASSQDSPGLSNEKLFF. The CDR3 DNA follows: TGTGCCAGCAGCCAAGATTCTCCAGGCTTGTCTAATGAAAAACTGTTTTTT.